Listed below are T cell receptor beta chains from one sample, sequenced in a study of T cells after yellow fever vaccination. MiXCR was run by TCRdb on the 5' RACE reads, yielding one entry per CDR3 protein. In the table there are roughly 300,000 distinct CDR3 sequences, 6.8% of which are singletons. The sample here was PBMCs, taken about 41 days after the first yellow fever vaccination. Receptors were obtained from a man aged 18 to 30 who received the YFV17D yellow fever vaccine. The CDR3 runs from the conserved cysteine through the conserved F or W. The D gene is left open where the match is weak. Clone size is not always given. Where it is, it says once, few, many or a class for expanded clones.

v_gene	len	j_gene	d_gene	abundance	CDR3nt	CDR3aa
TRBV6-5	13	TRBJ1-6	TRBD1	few	TGTGCCAGCAACCGACAGGGCCGGGGGCCCCTCCACTTT	CASNRQGRGPLHF
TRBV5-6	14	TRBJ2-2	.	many	TGTGCCAGCAGCTTGACCTCAGGGGCCGGGGAGCTGTTTTTT	CASSLTSGAGELFF
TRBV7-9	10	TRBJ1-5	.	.	TGTGCCAGCGGCGAGGAGCCCCAGCATTTT	CASGEEPQHF
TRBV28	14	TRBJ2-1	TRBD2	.	TGTGCCAGCAGCAGCGGGGGGGCATACAATGAGCAGTTCTTC	CASSSGGAYNEQFF
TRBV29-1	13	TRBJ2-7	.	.	TGCAGCGTTCGCACTCCAAACTCCTACGAGCAGTACTTC	CSVRTPNSYEQYF
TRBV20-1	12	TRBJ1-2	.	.	TGCAGTGCCCTCGGGGCCTACTATGGCTACACCTTC	CSALGAYYGYTF
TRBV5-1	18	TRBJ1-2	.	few	TGCGCCAGCAGCCCGACTACAGGACGGGGCACGCAGGACTATGGCTACACCTTC	CASSPTTGRGTQDYGYTF
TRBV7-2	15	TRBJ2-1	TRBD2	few	TGTGCCAGCAGCTTGTGGCGGGGGGGCGGGAATGAGCAGTTCTTC	CASSLWRGGGNEQFF
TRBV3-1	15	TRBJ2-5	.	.	TGTGCCAGCAGCCAAGTGGTGGGGCGCGGAGAGACCCAGTACTTC	CASSQVVGRGETQYF
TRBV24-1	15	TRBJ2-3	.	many	TGTGCCACCAGTGATTACAGGGAGACCACAGATACGCAGTATTTT	CATSDYRETTDTQYF
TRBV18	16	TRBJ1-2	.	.	TGTGCCAGCTCACCACAAAATTACAGGGAAGGCTATGGCTACACCTTC	CASSPQNYREGYGYTF
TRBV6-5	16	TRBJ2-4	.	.	TGTGCCAGCAGTTACTCGATAGGAATAGCCAAAAACATTCAGTACTTC	CASSYSIGIAKNIQYF
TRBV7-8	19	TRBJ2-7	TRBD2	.	TGTGCCAGCAGCGTATACCCCGGGACTAGCGGGGGGTTTTCCTACGAGCTGTACTTC	CASSVYPGTSGGFSYELYF
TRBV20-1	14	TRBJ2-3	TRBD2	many	TGCAGTGCTAGGGTGGGGGGGATCACAGATACGCAGTATTTT	CSARVGGITDTQYF
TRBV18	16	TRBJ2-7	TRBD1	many	TGTGCCAGCTCACCACCGGGTACAGGGGTCCTCTACGAGCAGTACTTC	CASSPPGTGVLYEQYF
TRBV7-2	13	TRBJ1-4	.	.	TGTGCCAGCAGCCCGGCCCGAGGTGAAAAACTGTTTTTT	CASSPARGEKLFF
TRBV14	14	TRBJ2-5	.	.	TGTGCCAGCAGCCAAGGGACTTTCCAAGAGACCCAGTACTTC	CASSQGTFQETQYF
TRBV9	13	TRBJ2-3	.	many	TGTGCCAGCAGCGTAGCGCCCGCAGATACGCAGTATTTT	CASSVAPADTQYF
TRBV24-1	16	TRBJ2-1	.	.	TGTGCCACCAGTGATTTTCGGGCTAGCTCCTACAATGAGCAGTTCTTC	CATSDFRASSYNEQFF
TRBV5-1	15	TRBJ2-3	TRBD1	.	TGCGCCAGCAGCTTGAAGGGGGCTAGGGGAGATACGCAGTATTTT	CASSLKGARGDTQYF
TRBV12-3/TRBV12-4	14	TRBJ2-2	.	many	TGTGCCAGCAGACGAAACCTTGGCCGCGGGGAGCTGTTTTTT	CASRRNLGRGELFF
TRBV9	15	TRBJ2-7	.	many	TGTGCCAGCAGCCCCGGGGGTGGAGCGGCCTACGAGCAGTACTTC	CASSPGGGAAYEQYF
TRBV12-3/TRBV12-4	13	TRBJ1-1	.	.	TGTGCCAGCAGTTCTGACGAGCGAACTGAAGCTTTCTTT	CASSSDERTEAFF
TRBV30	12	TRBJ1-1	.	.	TGTGCCTGGAGAGTGCCGGGGGGCCGAGCTTTCTTT	CAWRVPGGRAFF
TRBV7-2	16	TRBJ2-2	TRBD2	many	TGTGCCAGCAGCTTCATAGCGGGGGACCTCACCGGGGAGCTGTTTTTT	CASSFIAGDLTGELFF
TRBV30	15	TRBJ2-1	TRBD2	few	TGTGCCGTCCAGGGCAGCGGGGAATCTGGTGATGAGCAGTTCTTC	CAVQGSGESGDEQFF
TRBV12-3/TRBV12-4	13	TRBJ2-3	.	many	TGTGCCAGCAGACCGGGAGCCACAGATACGCAGTATTTT	CASRPGATDTQYF
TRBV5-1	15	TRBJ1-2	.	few	TGCGCCAGCAGCTTGGAAGGGAGGGCTGACTATGGCTACACCTTC	CASSLEGRADYGYTF
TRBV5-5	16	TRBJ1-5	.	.	TGTGCCAGCAGCTTGAGTATGGCAGGGGGCAATCAGCCCCAGCATTTT	CASSLSMAGGNQPQHF